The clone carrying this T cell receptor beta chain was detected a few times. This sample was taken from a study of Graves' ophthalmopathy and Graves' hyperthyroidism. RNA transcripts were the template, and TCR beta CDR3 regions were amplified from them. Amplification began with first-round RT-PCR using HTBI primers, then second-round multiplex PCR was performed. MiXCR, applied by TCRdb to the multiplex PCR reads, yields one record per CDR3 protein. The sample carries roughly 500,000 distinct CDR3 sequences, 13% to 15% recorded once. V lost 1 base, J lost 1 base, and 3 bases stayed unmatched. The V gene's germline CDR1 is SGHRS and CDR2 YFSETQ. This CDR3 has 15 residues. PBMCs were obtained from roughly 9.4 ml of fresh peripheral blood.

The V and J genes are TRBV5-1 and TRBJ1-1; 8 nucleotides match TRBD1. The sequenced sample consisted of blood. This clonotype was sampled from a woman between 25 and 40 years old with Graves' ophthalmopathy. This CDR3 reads CASSLYDRGNTEAFF. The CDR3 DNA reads TGCGCCAGCAGCTTGTATGACAGGGGGAACACTGAAGCTTTCTTT.